The 19 T cell receptor beta chains below come from one sample, sequenced in a study of T cell changes during pregnancy in multiple sclerosis. Data came from immunoSEQ multiplex PCR; TCRdb stores just in-frame clones and leaves some out. The sample has roughly 52,000 clones, 80% to 95% seen once. The specimen was CD4+ T cells from peripheral blood mononuclear cells, collected in the third trimester of pregnancy. The receptors were gathered from a female donor with multiple sclerosis, enrolled in a pregnancy study.

The rearrangement uses TRBV30 and TRBJ1-6; D possibly corresponds to TRBD1 (5 bases). The CDR3 has 15 residues. The germline gives CDR1 GTSNPN, CDR2 SVGIG (reference sequence). The ends were cut back, 1 base at V and 1 base at J, with 8 bases in the middle. Here the CDR3 DNA reads TGTGCCTGGAGTGGGAAGGGGTCCTATAATTCACCCCTCCACTTT. This codes for CAWSGKGSYNSPLHF. Combining the CDR3 with reference TRBV30 and TRBJ1-6 gives the whole variable domain SQTIHQWPATLVQPVGSPLSLECTVEGTSNPNLYWYRQAAGRGLQLLFYSVGIGQISSEVPQNLSASRPQDRQFILSSKKLLLSDSGFYLCAWSGKGSYNSPLHFGNGTRLTVT.

The rearrangement links TRBV7-6 to TRBJ2-7, with 11 bases lining up with TRBD1. Germline CDR1 is SGHVS and CDR2 is FNYEAQ. This CDR3 spans 16 amino acids. After removal of 6 bases from V and 2 bases from J, the junction contained 9 bases not matched to a gene. This CDR3 reads CASSPGQGAWAYEQYF. The CDR3 bases are TGTGCCAGCAGTCCCGGACAGGGGGCTTGGGCCTACGAGCAGTACTTC.

CDR3 amino acids: CSVDNRGRISTDTQYF. The CDR3 coding sequence is TGCAGCGTTGACAACAGGGGCCGGATTAGCACAGATACGCAGTATTTT. The rearrangement joins TRBV29-1 to TRBJ2-3; TRBD1 matches 7 bases. This CDR3 is built from 16 residues. Trimming took 3 bases from V and 0 from J; bases not matched to a gene: 9. CDR1 SQVTM and CDR2 ANQGSEA come from the germline V gene.

The CDR3 protein is CASSPAGGEETQYF. The DNA for the CDR3 is TGTGCCAGCTCCCCAGCGGGGGGGGAAGAGACCCAGTACTTC. The chain is built from TRBV9 and TRBJ2-5; 10 nucleotides align to TRBD2. The CDR3 loop spans 14 amino acids. The germline CDR1 and CDR2 sequences are SGDLS and YYNGEE. Trimming cost V 7 bases and J 3 bases; bases outside gene matches: 6.

The table lists this clone with a few counts. The chain links TRBV29-1 to TRBJ1-2; 7 positions match TRBD1. Germline CDR1 and CDR2: SQVTM and ANQGSEA. The CDR3 is made up of 13 amino acids. V was clipped by 0 bases and J by 6 bases; unmatched bases: 4. The CDR3 DNA reads as TGCAGCGTTGAAGAGACAGGGACGCATGGCTACACCTTC. This gives the protein CSVEETGTHGYTF.

In its sample, this clone was seen once. This chain links TRBV9 with TRBJ2-5; TRBD1 matches 9 bases. Germline V lookup: CDR1 SGDLS, CDR2 YYNGEE. The CDR3 is 15 amino acids. Trimming removed 4 bases from V and 5 bases from J; junction bases left unmatched: 9. In nucleotides, the CDR3 is TGTGCCAGCAGCTCAGGGACAGGGCCGGGTGAGACCCAGTACTTC. Its protein is CASSSGTGPGETQYF.

This clone was detected only once. V usage is TRBV19 and J usage is TRBJ1-5; 10 nucleotides align to TRBD1. The junction had 7 bases not matched to a gene; V was cut back by 5 bases and J by 0 bases. The CDR3 consists of 17 residues. The germline CDR1 and CDR2 sequences are LNHDA and SQIVND (reference sequence). The CDR3 reads CASSPGTGAISNQPQHF. For the CDR3, the DNA is TGTGCCAGTAGTCCCGGGACAGGGGCCATTAGCAATCAGCCCCAGCATTTT. Variable domain in full (rest from reference TRBV19 and TRBJ1-5): DGGITQSPKYLFRKEGQNVTLSCEQNLNHDAMYWYRQDPGQGLRLIYYSQIVNDFQKGDIAEGYSVSREKKESFPLTVTSAQKNPTAFYLCASSPGTGAISNQPQHFGDGTRLSIL.

This clone was found once. The chain carries TRBV19 and TRBJ1-5; D not resolved. CDR1 and CDR2 from the germline V gene are LNHDA and SQIVND (reference sequence). V lost 8 bases to trimming and J lost 0 bases, with 17 bases between them. The CDR3 runs 16 residues. For the CDR3, the DNA is TGTGCCAGTTCACGTGGAGACGGATATAGCAATCAGCCCCAGCATTTT. Residues: CASSRGDGYSNQPQHF.

This chain links TRBV28 with TRBJ1-2; 8 bases line up with TRBD1. The CDR3 runs to 12 residues. The V gene's germline CDR1 is MDHEN and CDR2 SYDVKM. The V and J ends lost 6 bases and 9 bases, in that order; junction bases with no gene match: 6. DNA of the CDR3: TGTGCCAGCAGCCAACGGACAGGGAGCTACACCTTC. This codes for CASSQRTGSYTF.

This rearrangement joins TRBV7-9 to TRBJ1-4; no clear D. V lost 5 bases, J lost 4 bases, and 14 bases lay in between. Looked up from germline, CDR1 is SEHNR and CDR2 is FQNEAQ (reference sequence). The CDR3 length is 15 residues. The CDR3 sequence: CASSQRGIDNEKLFF. The CDR3 bases are TGTGCCAGCAGCCAACGGGGAATCGATAATGAAAAACTGTTTTTT.

This clone was detected a few times. V and J are TRBV2 and TRBJ1-5; D might be TRBD1 (6 bases). The CDR3 has 13 residues. Trimming shortened V by 6 bases and J by 4 bases, and 10 bases separated the two germline ends. The V gene's germline CDR1 is SNHLY and CDR2 FYNNEI. In DNA, the CDR3 is TGTGCCAGCAGAGAGGACAGAAATCAGCCCCAGCATTTT. Protein product: CASREDRNQPQHF. The full variable domain, completed using reference TRBV2 and TRBJ1-5, is EPEVTQTPSHQVTQMGQEVILRCVPISNHLYFYWYRQILGQKVEFLVSFYNNEISEKSEIFDDQFSVERPDGSNFTLKIRSTKLEDSAMYFCASREDRNQPQHFGDGTRLSIL.

The chain employs TRBV6-1 and TRBJ2-7; 7 bases line up with TRBD1. Trimming took 4 bases from V and 6 from J; bases not matched to a gene: 3. The CDR3 is 12 amino acids. The germline V gene encodes CDR1 MNHNS and CDR2 SASEGT. CDR3 DNA: TGTGCCAGCAGTGGAGACAGGGTCGAGCAGTACTTC. Its translation is CASSGDRVEQYF.

The chain couples TRBV28 to TRBJ1-4; D is unclear. The CDR3 totals 18 residues. The germline V gene encodes CDR1 MDHEN and CDR2 SYDVKM. V lost 2 bases, J lost 10 bases, and 26 bases lay in between. CDR3 DNA sequence: TGTGCCAGCAGTTTAAAGGTGGATTGGCTACCTGAACGGGGAAAACTGTTTTTT. Its protein is CASSLKVDWLPERGKLFF.

The chain couples TRBV19 to TRBJ2-7, with 7 bases aligning to TRBD1. Germline V gives CDR1 LNHDA, CDR2 SQIVND (reference sequence). Trimming at V came to 3 bases and at J to 5 bases, leaving 7 bases not matched to a gene. The CDR3 consists of 14 residues. Here the CDR3 reads CASSMARQGHEQYF. The CDR3 DNA is TGTGCCAGTAGTATGGCTAGACAGGGCCACGAGCAGTACTTC.

This sequence joins TRBV5-5 and TRBJ2-2; 8 bases agree with TRBD1. The CDR3 extends over 17 amino acids. Germline CDR1 reads SGHKS; CDR2 reads YYEKEE (reference sequence). Trimming at V came to 5 bases and at J to 5 bases, leaving 14 bases not matched to a gene. The CDR3 DNA sequence: TGTGCCAGCAGACCGACCGGGACAGGTGGGGGGACCGGGGAGCTGTTTTTT. Its protein product is CASRPTGTGGGTGELFF.

V usage is TRBV5-4 and J usage is TRBJ2-1; tentative D call: TRBD2 (5 bases). The V gene's germline CDR1 is SGHNT and CDR2 YYREEE (reference sequence). Deletions cut 4 bases from V and 6 bases from J, with 11 bases between. CDR3 length: 13 amino acids. CDR3 sequence (DNA): TGTGCCAGCAGCCCGCCCGCGGGCAATGAGCAGTTCTTC. This gives the protein CASSPPAGNEQFF.

This clone has a single count. This rearrangement joins TRBV5-4 to TRBJ2-5; a possible D gene is TRBD1 (6 bases). Trimming shortened V by 4 bases and J by 1 base, and 11 bases separated the two germline ends. CDR3 length equals 14 residues. Germline V CDR1 and CDR2: SGHNT, YYREEE (reference sequence). The CDR3 DNA reads as TGTGCCAGCAGCACCGGACAGCTCCAAGAGACCCAGTACTTC. This codes for CASSTGQLQETQYF.

The table lists this clone with a count of one. The chain has TRBV19 and TRBJ1-2; no reliable D call. CDR1 and CDR2 (germline): LNHDA, SQIVND (reference sequence). The germline V and J ends were trimmed by 7 bases and 6 bases, with 15 bases remaining between them. This CDR3 is 13 amino acids long. Here the CDR3 reads CASTQEVPHGYTF. Here the CDR3 DNA reads TGTGCCAGTACTCAGGAGGTTCCCCATGGCTACACCTTC.

This chain joins TRBV19 and TRBJ1-1, with 8 bases identical to TRBD1. The CDR3 is 12 residues long. Germline assignment: CDR1 LNHDA and CDR2 SQIVND (reference sequence). The trim removed 8 bases at V and 1 base at J, leaving 0 bases unmatched. Written as DNA, the CDR3 is TGTGCCAGTGGACAGGGGAACACTGAAGCTTTCTTT. It encodes CASGQGNTEAFF.